The 28 T cell receptor beta chains given below trace back to one sample, sequenced in a study of blood T cell repertoires in COVID-19. Method: immunoSEQ multiplex PCR; TCRdb's copy keeps in-frame clones and lacks some. The sample gives about 83,000 clones, around 83% of which show up once; 20% to 25% is in the top ten. Sequencing was done on a sample of peripheral blood. These receptors were collected from a woman aged 80 or over in a cohort sampled during active or convalescent COVID-19.

The rearrangement uses TRBV5-1 and TRBJ1-1, with unresolved D. The germline CDR1 and CDR2 sequences are SGHRS and YFSETQ. V was cut by 4 bases and J by 1 base, with 8 bases left in between. The CDR3 runs to 13 residues. DNA of the CDR3: TGCGCCAGCAGCCCGACTGGGAACACTGAAGCTTTCTTT. As protein: CASSPTGNTEAFF.

V usage is TRBV1 and J usage is TRBJ2-7; the tabulated D call, TRBD2, remains unverified against the DNA. TRBV1 is labeled a pseudogene. This CDR3 has 16 residues. The CDR3 coding sequence is TGCACCAGCAGCCAAGAGCAGGGACTAGGGAGTGCGGAGCAGTACTTC. Its translation is CTSSQEQGLGSAEQYF.

The rearrangement links TRBV5-4 to TRBJ1-2; 8 nucleotides line up with TRBD1. J gave up 4 bases and V 2 bases, and 7 bases lay outside the gene matches. The CDR3 is made up of 15 amino acids. CDR1 and CDR2 from the germline V gene are SGHNT and YYREEE (reference sequence). The chain's CDR3 is CASSFKGQVGYGYTF. In DNA form, the CDR3 reads TGTGCCAGCAGCTTCAAGGGACAGGTCGGCTATGGCTACACCTTC. The variable domain in full, with the rest retrieved from reference TRBV5-4 and TRBJ1-2, is ETGVTQSPTHLIKTRGQQVTLRCSSQSGHNTVSWYQQALGQGPQFIFQYYREEENGRGNFPPRFSGLQFPNYSSELNVNALELDDSALYLCASSFKGQVGYGYTFGSGTRLTVV.

The chain is built from TRBV2 and TRBJ1-1; D is possibly TRBD1 (5 bases). Trimming removed 5 bases at V and 1 base at J, with 14 bases between. Germline V gene data show CDR1 as SNHLY and CDR2 as FYNNEI. This CDR3 spans 15 amino acids. The CDR3 region is CASSRLGGTNTEAFF. The DNA for the CDR3 is TGTGCCAGCAGTAGGTTGGGGGGAACGAACACTGAAGCTTTCTTT.

This chain uses TRBV28 with TRBJ2-1, with TRBD2 matching over 10 bases. The trim removed 7 bases at V and 10 bases at J, leaving 10 bases unmatched. The CDR3 runs 14 residues. Germline CDR1 MDHEN, CDR2 SYDVKM. The CDR3 loop is CASIGSGRANEQFF. As DNA, the CDR3 is TGTGCCAGCATAGGGAGCGGGAGGGCCAACGAGCAGTTCTTC.

The J gene is TRBJ1-2, the V gene TRBV6-5, with 9 nucleotides matching TRBD1. V dropped 2 bases and J dropped 4; count of bases not matched to a gene: 2. The CDR3 is 14 amino acids. Germline CDR1 MNHEY, CDR2 SVGAGI. CDR3 nucleotides: TGTGCCAGCAGTTACGGGACAGGGACCTATGGCTACACCTTC. Encoded protein: CASSYGTGTYGYTF.

This chain connects TRBV7-3 to TRBJ2-3; 9 nucleotides agree with TRBD2. Trimming at V came to 5 bases and at J to 6 bases, leaving 12 bases not matched to a gene. The CDR3 length is 16 residues. The germline gives CDR1 SGHTA, CDR2 FQGTGA. The CDR3 bases are TGTGCCAGCAGCCTAGAAACGGGACTAGCCCTCGATACGCAGTATTTT. Its protein is CASSLETGLALDTQYF.

CDR3 nucleotides: TGTGCCAGCAGCCCCGGACTCGTCTACGAGCAGTACTTC. It encodes CASSPGLVYEQYF. The rearrangement joins TRBV3-1 (or the pseudogene TRBV3-2) to TRBJ2-7; possibly TRBD2 for D (5 bases). There are 13 residues in the CDR3. V lost 4 bases and J lost 3, with 10 bases in between. Germline V lookup: CDR1 LGHDT, CDR2 YNNKEL (reference sequence).

The chain is built from TRBV6-8 and TRBJ1-6; TRBD1 matches at 12 bases. This CDR3 is built from 18 residues. Germline values: CDR1 MNHGY, CDR2 SAAAGT. The J segment lost 10 bases and the V segment lost 4 bases, leaving 14 bases of the junction unmatched. The CDR3 sequence is CASSSSGQGAPWRSPLHF. The CDR3 nucleotides read TGTGCCAGCAGTTCCTCGGGACAGGGGGCTCCATGGAGGTCACCCCTCCACTTT.

J is TRBJ2-3 and V is TRBV10-2; TRBD1 is a possible D gene (5 bases). Trimming took 6 bases from V and 0 from J, leaving 7 bases between them. The CDR3 totals 13 residues. CDR1 WSHSY and CDR2 SAAADI come from the germline V gene. The CDR3 nucleotides are TGCGCCAGCAGACAGGCAAGCACAGATACGCAGTATTTT. This encodes CASRQASTDTQYF.

The chain recombines TRBV12-3 or TRBV12-4 with TRBJ1-2, with 8 bases identical to TRBD1. CDR3 length equals 13 residues. With V trimmed by 5 bases and J by 3 bases, 2 bases remained unmatched. CDR3 amino acids: CASSPTGDYGYTF. The CDR3 region has the DNA TGTGCCAGCAGTCCGACAGGGGACTATGGCTACACCTTC.

The gene calls are TRBV14 and TRBJ2-2, with a weak D call TRBD1 (6 bases). Trimming pared 6 bases from V and 4 bases from J, leaving 15 bases between. Per the germline V gene, CDR1 is SGHDN and CDR2 is FVKESK. This CDR3 spans 15 amino acids. DNA for the CDR3: TGTGCCAGCAGTACAGGGAAGGGACCCACCGGGGAGCTGTTTTTT. It translates to CASSTGKGPTGELFF.

The chain carries TRBV10-3 and TRBJ2-3, with 10 bases fitting TRBD2. The V and J ends lost 4 bases and 5 bases, in that order; junction bases with no gene match: 6. The CDR3 is 15 residues long. CDR1 is ENHRY, CDR2 SYGVKD, per germline. CDR3 loop: CAISGASGGVDTQYF. CDR3 bases: TGTGCCATCAGTGGTGCTAGCGGGGGCGTAGATACGCAGTATTTT.

V is TRBV28 and J is TRBJ1-2; TRBD1 aligns across 8 bases. This CDR3 has 18 residues. Germline values: CDR1 MDHEN, CDR2 SYDVKM. Trimming removed 7 bases from V and 4 bases from J; junction bases left unmatched: 20. The CDR3 spells CASTVYPRLGQGGYGYTF. In nucleotides, the CDR3 is TGTGCCAGCACCGTCTACCCCCGATTAGGACAGGGTGGCTATGGCTACACCTTC.

This sequence joins TRBV27 and TRBJ1-4; maybe TRBD1 (5 bases). The CDR3 totals 14 residues. Germline V CDR1 and CDR2: MNHEY, SMNVEV (reference sequence). V was pared by 4 bases and J by 5 bases, with 11 bases between. The CDR3 is CASSSGVRNEKLFF. The DNA for the CDR3 is TGTGCCAGCAGTTCGGGGGTCAGAAATGAAAAACTGTTTTTT.

The chain combines TRBV5-4 with TRBJ2-1, with 8 bases that match TRBD2. J gave up 3 bases and V 4 bases, and 6 bases lay outside the gene matches. CDR1 and CDR2 (germline): SGHNT, YYREEE (reference sequence). CDR3 length: 15 residues. For the CDR3, the DNA is TGTGCCAGCAGCGCGGGGGGCCCGGGCTACAATGAGCAGTTCTTC. Translating gives CASSAGGPGYNEQFF.

The CDR3 DNA is TGTGCCAGCAGTGACAATAGCAATCAGCCCCAGCATTTT. This gives the protein CASSDNSNQPQHF. The chain has TRBV2 and TRBJ1-5; D is ambiguous. CDR1 is SNHLY, CDR2 FYNNEI, per germline. The ends were cut back, 3 bases at V and 0 bases at J, with 3 bases in the middle. CDR3 length equals 13 residues.

The V gene is TRBV11-2, the J gene TRBJ2-7; unclear D gene. The ends were cut back, 1 base at V and 3 bases at J, with 7 bases in the middle. This CDR3 has 13 residues. CDR1 and CDR2 from the germline V gene are SGHAT and FQNNGV. This CDR3 reads CASSLGAYYEQYV. The CDR3 DNA is TGTGCCAGCAGCTTAGGAGCGTACTACGAGCAGTACGTC.

This chain uses TRBV9 with TRBJ1-5; maybe TRBD1 (5 bases). The V end lost 0 bases, the J end lost 4 bases, and 11 bases lay between the germline ends. CDR1 and CDR2 from the germline V gene are SGDLS and YYNGEE. The CDR3 runs 15 residues. The CDR3: CASSVDGTYNQPQHF. The CDR3 region has the DNA TGTGCCAGCAGCGTAGACGGGACTTATAATCAGCCCCAGCATTTT.

This clone was seen once. V and J are TRBV18 and TRBJ1-4; D might be TRBD1 (6 bases). CDR3 size: 13 residues. The germline CDR1 and CDR2 sequences are KGHSH and LQKENI. V lost 2 bases, J lost 6 bases, and 7 bases lay in between. CDR3 amino acids: CASSPNRDEKLFF. As DNA, the CDR3 is TGTGCCAGCTCACCAAACAGGGATGAAAAACTGTTTTTT.

This chain joins TRBV5-1 and TRBJ1-2; D may be TRBD1 (5 bases). Per germline, CDR1 SGHRS and CDR2 YFSETQ. V was clipped by 4 bases and J by 2 bases, with 12 bases between them. The CDR3 totals 14 residues. For the CDR3, the DNA is TGCGCCAGCAGCGCAACAGGCCCCAACTATGGCTACACCTTC. This encodes CASSATGPNYGYTF.

This chain joins TRBV11-2 and TRBJ1-1; D not resolved. The CDR3 sequence is 13 residues long. V was pared by 5 bases and J by 1 base, with 8 bases between. CDR1 and CDR2 (germline): SGHAT, FQNNGV. The CDR3 sequence is CASSGLTNTEAFF. CDR3 sequence (DNA): TGTGCCAGCAGCGGCCTTACGAACACTGAAGCTTTCTTT.

The chain carries TRBV5-1 and TRBJ2-2; 7 bases line up with TRBD1. Trimming at V came to 1 base and at J to 6 bases, leaving 6 bases not matched to a gene. The CDR3 has 15 residues. CDR1 and CDR2 from the germline V gene are SGHRS and YFSETQ. The CDR3, as DNA: TGCGCCAGCAGCTTGCAGAGACAGGGACCCGGGGAGCTGTTTTTT. Amino acid sequence: CASSLQRQGPGELFF.

On this clone: This CDR3 is also generated by other DNA sequences in the sample. The chain links TRBV27 to TRBJ2-3; D may be TRBD2 (7 bases). From germline, CDR1 is MNHEY and CDR2 SMNVEV (reference sequence). Trimming took 8 bases from V and 2 from J, leaving 14 bases between them. CDR3 size: 14 residues. The CDR3 protein is CASGGAGATDTQYF. The CDR3 coding sequence is TGTGCCAGCGGGGGGGCCGGGGCCACAGATACGCAGTATTTT.

The chain links TRBV6-6 to TRBJ1-1; 8 bases agree with TRBD1. V shed 6 bases and J 6 bases; nucleotides not matched to a gene: 9. Germline V gives CDR1 MNHNY, CDR2 SVGAGI (reference sequence). CDR3 length: 14 residues. CDR3 amino acids: CASRETGTGPEAFF. In DNA, the CDR3 is TGTGCCAGCAGGGAGACCGGGACAGGACCTGAAGCTTTCTTT.

The rearrangement uses TRBV2 and TRBJ2-1; 7 bases align to TRBD1. J lost 4 bases, V lost 2 bases, and 5 bases had no gene match. This CDR3 has 15 residues. CDR1 is SNHLY, CDR2 FYNNEI, per germline. The CDR3 nucleotides read TGTGCCAGCAGTGAAACAACAGGGGAGTACAATGAGCAGTTCTTC. Residues: CASSETTGEYNEQFF.

The chain is built from TRBV6-5 and TRBJ1-2; D unresolved. Trimming took 2 bases from V and 4 from J, leaving 5 bases between them. Germline CDR1 and CDR2: MNHEY and SVGAGI. This CDR3 contains 12 residues. The CDR3 DNA reads TGTGCCAGCAGTTACACGGGCTATGGCTACACCTTC. Translated, it gives CASSYTGYGYTF.

The rearrangement links TRBV3-1 (or the pseudogene TRBV3-2) to TRBJ2-7; D may be TRBD1 (6 bases). Germline CDR1 is LGHDT and CDR2 is YNNKEL (reference sequence). This CDR3 region has 14 residues. Trimming stripped 4 bases from V and 4 bases from J, with 14 bases between. As DNA, the CDR3 is TGTGCCAGCAGCCGATTAGGGGGAGAATACGAGCAGTACTTC. It specifies CASSRLGGEYEQYF.